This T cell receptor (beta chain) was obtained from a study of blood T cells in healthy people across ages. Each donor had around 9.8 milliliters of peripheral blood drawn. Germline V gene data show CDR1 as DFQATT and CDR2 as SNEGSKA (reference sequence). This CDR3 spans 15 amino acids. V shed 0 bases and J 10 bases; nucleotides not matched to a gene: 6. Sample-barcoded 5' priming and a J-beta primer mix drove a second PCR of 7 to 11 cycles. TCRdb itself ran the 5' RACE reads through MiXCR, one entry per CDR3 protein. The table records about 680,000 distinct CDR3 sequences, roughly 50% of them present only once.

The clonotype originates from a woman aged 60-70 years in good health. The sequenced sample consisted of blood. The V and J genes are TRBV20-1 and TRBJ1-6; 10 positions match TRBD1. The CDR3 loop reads CSARDPGQGNSPLHF. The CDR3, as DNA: TGCAGTGCTAGAGATCCGGGACAGGGGAACTCACCCCTCCACTTT.